These 21 T cell receptor beta chains came from one sample sequenced in a study of blood T cell repertoires in COVID-19. Repertoires were generated with immunoSEQ multiplex PCR, while TCRdb's copy carries only in-frame clones and drops some. The top ten clones hold 1.5% of a sample with roughly 250,000 clones, 65% to 85% of them seen once. What was sequenced was peripheral blood. These receptors were collected from a woman between 40 and 50 years old who had recovered from COVID-19.

This rearrangement joins TRBV27 to TRBJ1-4; the D gene is possibly TRBD1 (5 bases). Trimming stripped 3 bases from V and 0 bases from J, with 8 bases between. The CDR3 is 15 residues long. Germline V lookup: CDR1 MNHEY, CDR2 SMNVEV (reference sequence). The CDR3 DNA reads TGTGCCAGCAGTTTTCGGGGGGCAACTAATGAAAAACTGTTTTTT. Its translation is CASSFRGATNEKLFF.

The J gene is TRBJ1-2, the V gene TRBV2; TRBD1 aligns across 7 bases. The CDR3 loop spans 15 amino acids. Per germline, CDR1 SNHLY and CDR2 FYNNEI. Germline trimming cut 3 bases from V and 5 bases from J; bases unmatched to any gene: 9. For the CDR3, the DNA is TGTGCCAGCAGTGAGCTGGGGGACAGTTTTTATGGCTACACCTTC. This codes for CASSELGDSFYGYTF.

The rearrangement uses TRBV2 and TRBJ2-5, with a possible D match to TRBD2 (6 bases). Trimming removed 8 bases from V and 2 bases from J, with 15 bases in between. Per germline, CDR1 SNHLY and CDR2 FYNNEI. The length of the CDR3 is 14 residues. CDR3 DNA: TGTGCCAGCGGGAGGATCCGCTCTCAAGAGACCCAGTACTTC. Its protein product is CASGRIRSQETQYF.

The chain couples TRBV7-2 to TRBJ1-2; the D gene is possibly TRBD1 (6 bases). Germline assignment: CDR1 SGHTA and CDR2 FQGNSA. Deletions cut 5 bases from V and 7 bases from J, with 14 bases between. The CDR3 is 13 amino acids. The CDR3 spells CASSRGQYRGYTF. Here the CDR3 DNA reads TGTGCCAGCAGCCGCGGACAGTACCGTGGCTACACCTTC.

J is TRBJ2-1 and V is TRBV4-1, with D tentatively TRBD2 (5 bases). The CDR3 sequence is 15 residues long. V was cut by 4 bases and J by 2 bases, with 12 bases left in between. The V gene's germline CDR1 is MGHRA and CDR2 YSYEKL. CDR3 sequence: CASSRGSGAYNEQFF. CDR3 bases: TGCGCCAGCAGCCGAGGGTCCGGGGCCTACAATGAGCAGTTCTTC.

The chain links TRBV7-2 to TRBJ2-2, with D possibly matching TRBD2 (6 bases). Deletions cut 4 bases from V and 8 bases from J, with 14 bases between. The CDR3 is 14 residues long. CDR1 and CDR2 (germline): SGHTA, FQGNSA. CDR3 sequence (DNA): TGTGCCAGCAGCTCGCAGGGAGGATCTGGGGAGCTGTTTTTT. This encodes CASSSQGGSGELFF.

CDR3 sequence: CASSGRRIGSYNEQFF. The CDR3 nucleotides read TGCGCCAGCAGCGGTAGGCGGATCGGCTCCTACAATGAGCAGTTCTTC. The chain couples TRBV4-1 to TRBJ2-1; no clear D gene. V was pared by 5 bases and J by 0 bases, with 14 bases between. The germline gives CDR1 MGHRA, CDR2 YSYEKL. The CDR3 is made up of 16 amino acids.

Only one count was recorded for this clone. The sample carries other DNA sequences with the same CDR3. The rearrangement uses TRBV5-1 and TRBJ2-5; TRBD1 matches at 11 bases. Trimming took 2 bases from V and 4 from J; bases not matched to a gene: 4. Germline V CDR1 and CDR2: SGHRS, YFSETQ. The CDR3 is 15 residues long. As DNA, the CDR3 is TGCGCCAGCAGCTTATACGGGACAGGGGGAGAGACCCAGTACTTC. Translating it yields CASSLYGTGGETQYF.

This clone has only a few counts. CDR3 residues: CASKMRQRRANEKLFF. The CDR3, as DNA: TGTGCCAGCAAAATGAGACAGAGGAGGGCAAATGAAAAACTGTTTTTT. The V gene is TRBV28, the J gene TRBJ1-4, with D perhaps matching TRBD1 (5 bases). The germline CDR1 and CDR2 sequences are MDHEN and SYDVKM. CDR3 length: 16 residues. Between the trimmed V and J ends, which lost 7 bases and 5 bases, there was a span of 20 bases. The variable domain in full, completed from reference TRBV28 and TRBJ1-4, reads DVKVTQSSRYLVKRTGEKVFLECVQDMDHENMFWYRQDPGLGLRLIYFSYDVKMKEKGDIPEGYSVSREKKERFSLILESASTNQTSMYLCASKMRQRRANEKLFFGSGTQLSVL.

The rearrangement joins TRBV11-2 to TRBJ1-1, with 8 bases identical to TRBD1. J gave up 7 bases and V 2 bases, and 6 bases lay outside the gene matches. The germline gives CDR1 SGHAT, CDR2 FQNNGV. CDR3 size: 14 residues. CDR3 region: CASSLRYRGVEAFF. The CDR3 coding sequence is TGTGCCAGCAGCTTAAGATACAGGGGGGTTGAAGCTTTCTTT.

This clone was detected a few times. V gene TRBV3-1 (or the pseudogene TRBV3-2) combines with J gene TRBJ1-1, with unresolved D. Trimming cost V 5 bases and J 5 bases, with 9 bases left between them. The germline V gene encodes CDR1 LGHDT and CDR2 YNNKEL (reference sequence). CDR3 length equals 12 residues. CDR3 DNA: TGTGCCAGCAGCTCACGGAGGACTGAAGCTTTCTTT. It translates to CASSSRRTEAFF.

The chain couples TRBV14 to TRBJ2-2, with D tentatively TRBD1 (6 bases). Germline CDR1 and CDR2: SGHDN and FVKESK. The CDR3 is made up of 16 amino acids. The V end was cut by 2 bases, the J end by 4 bases, with 14 bases between. The CDR3 spells CASSQLQGRGTGELFF. The CDR3 DNA reads TGTGCCAGCAGCCAATTACAGGGCCGGGGCACCGGGGAGCTGTTTTTT.

The chain carries TRBV9 and TRBJ1-3, with 11 bases that match TRBD1. V shed 0 bases and J 1 base; nucleotides not matched to a gene: 6. From germline, CDR1 is SGDLS and CDR2 YYNGEE. The CDR3 extends over 18 amino acids. The CDR3, as DNA: TGTGCCAGCAGCGTAGCATCGGACAGGGGGCGATCTGGAAACACCATATATTTT. Encoded protein: CASSVASDRGRSGNTIYF.

V gene TRBV4-1 combines with J gene TRBJ2-3; 8 bases are shared with TRBD2. CDR1 is MGHRA and CDR2 is YSYEKL in the germline V gene. The CDR3 runs 15 residues. With V trimmed by 5 bases and J by 2 bases, 6 bases remained unmatched. The CDR3 sequence: CASSWSGGFTDTQYF. The CDR3 bases are TGCGCCAGCAGCTGGAGCGGGGGATTCACAGATACGCAGTATTTT.

The chain is built from TRBV12-3 or TRBV12-4 and TRBJ1-1; D might be TRBD1 (5 bases). V lost 7 bases and J lost 4, with 13 bases in between. The CDR3 spans 13 residues. The CDR3 loop reads CASTTSGGTEAFF. The DNA for the CDR3 is TGTGCCAGCACCACTAGCGGGGGCACTGAAGCTTTCTTT.

The chain employs TRBV10-3 and TRBJ2-7; D is possibly TRBD1 (6 bases). CDR3 length equals 13 residues. The germline CDR1 and CDR2 sequences are ENHRY and SYGVKD. V lost 6 bases and J 6 bases, leaving 15 bases between the germline ends. The CDR3 nucleotides read TGTGCCATCAGGCCAGGGGATATTCGCGAGCAGTACTTC. Encoded protein: CAIRPGDIREQYF.

The chain couples TRBV11-2 to TRBJ2-7, with a weak D call TRBD1 (5 bases). The CDR3 length is 14 residues. Trimming removed 1 base from V and 1 base from J, with 8 bases in between. Germline V CDR1 and CDR2: SGHAT, FQNNGV. DNA of the CDR3: TGTGCCAGCAGCTTAGTGCAGGGATCCTACGAGCAGTACTTC. It is translated as CASSLVQGSYEQYF.

The rearrangement links TRBV5-6 to TRBJ2-7; D is uncertain. From germline, CDR1 is SGHDT and CDR2 YYEEEE. This CDR3 comprises 13 residues. V lost 1 base and J lost 6, with 11 bases in between. CDR3 protein: CASSLPAGGEQYF. Here the CDR3 DNA reads TGTGCCAGCAGCTTGCCAGCAGGTGGCGAGCAGTACTTC.

The gene calls are TRBV28 and TRBJ2-4, with D perhaps matching TRBD1 (6 bases). The V end lost 5 bases, the J end lost 0 bases, and 17 bases lay between the germline ends. The length of the CDR3 is 17 residues. Germline V gives CDR1 MDHEN, CDR2 SYDVKM. This CDR3 reads CASSPDGQFLAKNIQYF. In nucleotides, the CDR3 is TGTGCCAGCAGTCCAGACGGACAGTTCCTAGCCAAAAACATTCAGTACTTC.

The V gene is TRBV10-3, the J gene TRBJ2-2; the match to TRBD1 covers 8 bases. Per the germline V gene, CDR1 is ENHRY and CDR2 is SYGVKD. There are 14 residues in the CDR3. V shed 7 bases and J 2 bases; nucleotides not matched to a gene: 3. CDR3: CAIKDRANTGELFF. CDR3 DNA: TGTGCCATCAAGGACAGGGCTAACACCGGGGAGCTGTTTTTT.

Comment on this clone: In the same sample, other DNA sequences code for this CDR3. The chain has TRBV7-2 and TRBJ1-2, with D possibly TRBD1 on 6 matching bases. The germline V and J ends were trimmed by 4 bases and 5 bases, with 11 bases remaining between them. This CDR3 has 13 amino acids. Germline V lookup: CDR1 SGHTA, CDR2 FQGNSA. This CDR3 reads CASSSGQGYGYTF. CDR3 nucleotide sequence: TGTGCCAGCAGCTCGGGGCAGGGGTATGGCTACACCTTC.